Below are 27 T cell receptor beta chains sequenced from a single sample in a study of T cells after yellow fever vaccination. TCRdb re-derived calls from the 5' RACE reads in MiXCR, one entry per CDR3 protein. The sample has about 140,000 distinct CDR3 sequences, over 7% seen once. Material: CD4+ T cells sorted from PBMCs, obtained 5 days after the yellow fever booster vaccination. The source of these receptors is a man aged 25 to 40 who received the YFV17D yellow fever vaccine.

This clonotype was counted at least ten times. The chain carries TRBV5-1 and TRBJ1-1; 9 nucleotides agree with TRBD1. This CDR3 is built from 15 residues. CDR1 SGHRS and CDR2 YFSETQ come from the germline V gene. J gave up 5 bases and V 1 base, and 6 bases lay outside the gene matches. CDR3 sequence: CASSLRTDRGTEAFF. The CDR3 nucleotides read TGCGCCAGCAGCTTGAGGACCGACAGGGGGACTGAAGCTTTCTTT.

A few counts support this clonotype. This chain connects TRBV7-6 to TRBJ2-1, with D perhaps TRBD2 (6 bases). Germline V gives CDR1 SGHVS, CDR2 FNYEAQ. V was shortened by 5 bases and J by 6 bases, with 14 bases between the two germline ends. CDR3 size: 14 residues. The CDR3 DNA follows: TGTGCCAGCAGCCCCAAGGAGGGCCCCAATGAGCAGTTCTTC. Encoded protein: CASSPKEGPNEQFF.

On this clonotype: A read error may explain this, as a much larger clone is one base away. This CDR3 reads CAGQGYSYEQYF. DNA of the CDR3: TGTGCCGGTCAGGGGTACTCCTACGAGCAGTACTTC. This chain connects TRBV3-1 to TRBJ2-7; the D gene is possibly TRBD1 (6 bases). Trimming took off 11 bases at V and 0 bases at J, with 11 bases between the two ends. Germline values: CDR1 LGHDT, CDR2 YNNKEL (reference sequence). This CDR3 is 12 amino acids long.

The sample holds many counts of this clonotype. The chain has TRBV5-1 and TRBJ2-3; 7 bases fit TRBD1. Germline CDR1 and CDR2: SGHRS and YFSETQ. Trimming removed 2 bases from V and 6 bases from J; junction bases left unmatched: 6. There are 14 residues in the CDR3. This CDR3 reads CASSFGTDSDTQYF. The DNA of the CDR3 is TGCGCCAGCAGCTTCGGGACAGACTCCGATACGCAGTATTTT.

This clonotype was detected a few times. The junction departs from germline at one end; a sequencing error may be responsible. The CDR3 bases are TGTGCTAGCAGCTTAGACCGGGACTCCCGAGGATCCCAGTACTTC. This encodes CASSLDRDSRGSQYF. The chain joins TRBV7-7 to TRBJ2-5; D possibly corresponds to TRBD2 (6 bases). Germline CDR1 is SSHAT and CDR2 is FNYEAQ (reference sequence). The CDR3 spans 15 residues.

This clonotype was found many times. The chain joins TRBV20-1 to TRBJ2-7; 12 nucleotides line up with TRBD2. This CDR3 has 14 amino acids. Germline V gives CDR1 DFQATT, CDR2 SNEGSKA (reference sequence). V dropped 6 bases and J dropped 4; count of bases not matched to a gene: 7. In DNA, the CDR3 is TGCAGTGCACTAGGGACTAGCGGGTTTTACGAGCAGTACTTC. Its translation: CSALGTSGFYEQYF.

This clonotype appeared many times. The genes are TRBV3-1 and TRBJ1-2; TRBD1 matches at 11 bases. The length of the CDR3 is 17 residues. The germline gives CDR1 LGHDT, CDR2 YNNKEL (reference sequence). J was trimmed by 2 bases and V by 1 base; bases with no gene match: 6. CDR3 region: CASSQGTGGAGNYGYTF. The CDR3 nucleotides are TGTGCCAGCAGCCAAGGGACAGGGGGCGCGGGAAACTATGGCTACACCTTC.

V usage is TRBV7-9 and J usage is TRBJ2-2, with 10 bases lining up with TRBD2. The V gene end was trimmed by 4 bases and the J gene end by 4 bases; junction bases not matched to a gene: 6. This CDR3 is 16 amino acids long. Germline V CDR1 and CDR2: SEHNR, FQNEAQ (reference sequence). CDR3 DNA: TGTGCCAGCAGCTCAAGGACTAGCGGAGCCACCGGGGAGCTGTTTTTT. Encoded protein: CASSSRTSGATGELFF.

Notes on this clonotype: With a much larger clone just one base away, this may be a read error. The V call is TRBV7-2, the J call TRBJ2-1; a weak D match, TRBD2 (6 bases). Germline V lookup: CDR1 SGHTA, CDR2 FQGNSA. V dropped 1 base and J dropped 5 bases, with 9 bases sitting between them. This CDR3 spans 14 amino acids. CDR3 sequence: CASSLGGLHNEQFF. DNA for the CDR3: TGTGCCAGCAGCTTAGGGGGACTTCACAATGAGCAGTTCTTC.

This clonotype has a count of ten or more. The J gene is TRBJ2-7, the V gene TRBV12-3 or TRBV12-4; 7 positions match TRBD2. V trimming: 1 base; J trimming: 3 bases; junction bases outside the gene matches: 9. The CDR3 consists of 16 residues. CDR3 bases: TGTGCCAGCAGTTTAGTGCGGCTAGCGGTAAACTACGAGCAGTACTTC. This gives the protein CASSLVRLAVNYEQYF.

There are many counts of this clonotype. V usage is TRBV29-1 and J usage is TRBJ2-3; the D is unclear. V gave up 7 bases and J gave up 3 bases, with 2 bases separating them. This CDR3 region has 9 residues. CDR1 is SQVTM, CDR2 ANQGSEA, per germline. CDR3 in amino acids: CSATDTQYF. Written as DNA, the CDR3 is TGCAGCGCGACAGATACGCAGTATTTT.

This clonotype was recorded at least ten times. The V call is TRBV20-1, the J call TRBJ2-7, with TRBD1 as a possible D gene (5 bases). CDR3 length equals 13 residues. From germline, CDR1 is DFQATT and CDR2 SNEGSKA (reference sequence). Trimming cost V 3 bases and J 0 bases, with 9 bases left between them. The CDR3 protein is CSARIQGSYEQYF. The CDR3 DNA sequence: TGCAGTGCTAGGATCCAGGGCTCCTACGAGCAGTACTTC.

There are many counts of this clonotype. The J gene is TRBJ1-1, the V gene TRBV20-1; possibly TRBD1 for D (5 bases). V was trimmed by 0 bases and J by 1 base, leaving 9 bases between them. The germline gives CDR1 DFQATT, CDR2 SNEGSKA (reference sequence). This CDR3 region has 14 residues. The chain's CDR3 is CSARDRGSNTEAFF. The CDR3 bases are TGCAGTGCTAGAGATCGGGGGTCGAACACTGAAGCTTTCTTT.

This clonotype was detected ten times or more. This chain's CDR3 is CASSSQRDQPQHF. The CDR3 coding sequence is TGTGCCAGCAGCTCCCAGAGGGATCAGCCCCAGCATTTT. The rearrangement links TRBV7-2 to TRBJ1-5, with D unresolved. Germline values: CDR1 SGHTA, CDR2 FQGNSA. The CDR3 totals 13 residues. V lost 4 bases, J lost 5 bases, and 9 bases lay in between.

This chain joins TRBV7-2 and TRBJ1-1; 9 nucleotides match TRBD1. The J segment lost 1 base and the V segment lost 8 bases, leaving 8 bases of the junction unmatched. The CDR3 has 15 amino acids. Germline V CDR1 and CDR2: SGHTA, FQGNSA. The CDR3 is CASRRTGAQNTEAFF. The DNA of the CDR3 is TGTGCCAGCCGAAGGACAGGGGCCCAGAACACTGAAGCTTTCTTT.

This clonotype came up many times. This chain joins TRBV7-7 and TRBJ2-5; weak D call: TRBD2 (5 bases). Trimming cost V 4 bases and J 9 bases, with 9 bases left between them. Germline lookup yields CDR1 SSHAT and CDR2 FNYEAQ (reference sequence). This CDR3 comprises 11 residues. The CDR3 DNA reads TGTGCCAGCAGCTCTGGGGAGTCCCAGTACTTC. It translates to CASSSGESQYF.

This clonotype has a handful of counts. The genes are TRBV7-2 and TRBJ2-7, with D perhaps given as TRBD1 or TRBD2 (5 bases each). This CDR3 is built from 14 residues. CDR1 and CDR2 (germline): SGHTA, FQGNSA. The V end lost 5 bases, the J end lost 3 bases, and 14 bases lay between the germline ends. This CDR3 reads CASSPRAGVYEQYF. CDR3 nucleotide sequence: TGTGCCAGCAGCCCCAGGGCGGGTGTCTACGAGCAGTACTTC.

This clonotype has at least ten counts. The chain links TRBV19 to TRBJ2-5; a possible D gene is TRBD2 (5 bases). Per germline, CDR1 LNHDA and CDR2 SQIVND (reference sequence). The V gene lost 4 bases and the J gene lost 4 bases, with 19 bases spanning the gap. The CDR3 loop spans 16 amino acids. CDR3 protein: CASSRGRLRDGETQYF. DNA for the CDR3: TGTGCCAGTAGTAGGGGAAGACTAAGGGATGGAGAGACCCAGTACTTC.

A remark on this clonotype: This sequence may be a read error, since a much larger clone differs from it by one base. The chain joins TRBV7-2 to TRBJ2-3; D is unclear. With 4 bases removed from V and 2 bases from J, the gap between germline ends came to 16 bases. This CDR3 spans 16 amino acids. Looked up from germline, CDR1 is SGHTA and CDR2 is FQGNSA. The CDR3 loop reads CASSSYPRVATDTQYF. CDR3 DNA sequence: TGTGCCAGCAGCTCTTACCCGAGAGTGGCCACAGATACGCAGTATTTT.

Ten or more counts support this clonotype. The genes are TRBV10-2 and TRBJ2-7, with TRBD1 matching over 9 bases. V trimming: 0 bases; J trimming: 2 bases; junction bases outside the gene matches: 8. Germline V gives CDR1 WSHSY, CDR2 SAAADI. This CDR3 is built from 17 residues. For the CDR3, the DNA is TGCGCCAGCAGTGAGTCTCTATCCGGGACAGGGACCTACGAGCAGTACTTC. Residues: CASSESLSGTGTYEQYF.

The chain recombines TRBV5-1 with TRBJ2-2; D is undetermined. This CDR3 comprises 15 residues. V was trimmed by 0 bases and J by 0 bases, leaving 6 bases between them. Per germline, CDR1 SGHRS and CDR2 YFSETQ. The CDR3 loop is CASSLAGPNTGELFF. The CDR3 bases are TGCGCCAGCAGCTTGGCCGGACCGAACACCGGGGAGCTGTTTTTT.

The chain couples TRBV5-4 to TRBJ2-7; D possibly corresponds to TRBD1 (6 bases). This CDR3 has 17 residues. Germline lookup yields CDR1 SGHNT and CDR2 YYREEE (reference sequence). The V and J ends lost 0 bases and 3 bases respectively, with 19 bases between them. This chain's CDR3 is CASSLAPGQSRVYEQYF. The CDR3 DNA is TGTGCCAGCAGCTTGGCCCCCGGACAGTCTAGAGTCTACGAGCAGTACTTC.

This clonotype was seen repeatedly, ten times or more. This rearrangement joins TRBV7-9 to TRBJ2-2, with D possibly being TRBD2 (6 bases). V lost 5 bases, J lost 5 bases, and 21 bases lay in between. Germline CDR1 SEHNR, CDR2 FQNEAQ (reference sequence). The CDR3 runs to 17 residues. DNA of the CDR3: TGTGCCAGCAGCCCATCGGGAGCCGGGACTTTAACCGGGGAGCTGTTTTTT. This translates into CASSPSGAGTLTGELFF.

In this sample, this clonotype turned up many times. J is TRBJ2-1 and V is TRBV7-2, with D possibly being TRBD2 (6 bases). Trimming removed 3 bases at V and 7 bases at J, with 16 bases between. This CDR3 spans 15 amino acids. The V gene's germline CDR1 is SGHTA and CDR2 FQGNSA. CDR3 sequence: CASSFLGSRGNEQFF. The CDR3 DNA reads as TGTGCCAGCAGCTTCCTCGGGTCCCGGGGGAATGAGCAGTTCTTC.

This rearrangement joins TRBV18 to TRBJ2-2; TRBD2 matches at 7 bases. CDR3 size: 16 residues. V lost 3 bases, J lost 5 bases, and 9 bases stayed unmatched. The germline CDR1 and CDR2 sequences are KGHSH and LQKENI. CDR3 region: CASSPTAGDWTGELFF. CDR3 DNA sequence: TGTGCCAGCTCACCCACGGCGGGAGACTGGACCGGGGAGCTGTTTTTT.

This rearrangement joins TRBV7-2 to TRBJ2-3; 8 bases are shared with TRBD2. The CDR3 is made up of 14 amino acids. The germline V gene encodes CDR1 SGHTA and CDR2 FQGNSA. V lost 5 bases and J lost 5; bases outside the gene matches: 6. The chain's CDR3 is CASSTGLGGDTQYF. CDR3 in DNA: TGTGCCAGCAGCACGGGACTAGGGGGAGATACGCAGTATTTT.

This clonotype appeared many times. This rearrangement joins TRBV5-1 to TRBJ2-7; TRBD1 is a possible D gene (6 bases). Germline CDR1 and CDR2: SGHRS and YFSETQ. V lost 4 bases to trimming and J lost 5 bases, with 16 bases between them. CDR3 size: 14 residues. The CDR3 spells CASSTAGAFNEQYF. CDR3 sequence (DNA): TGCGCCAGCAGCACCGCAGGGGCTTTCAACGAGCAGTACTTC.